The T cell receptor beta chain described here comes from a study of CD8+ T cells in alopecia areata. Across the study: A regimen of oral tofacitinib, 5 to 10 mg twice daily, was given to treated patients.

Germline V gene data show CDR1 as GTSNPN and CDR2 as SVGIG (reference sequence). Trimming shortened V by 1 base and J by 3 bases, and 6 bases separated the two germline ends. This CDR3 is built from 13 residues. Treatment of the sample: oral pan-JAK inhibitor, 5-10 mg twice daily. As the sequencing template, cDNA was produced by extracting RNA and reverse transcribing it. Assay used: immunoSEQ multiplex PCR; TCRdb lists only in-frame clones, some missing. The sample yields around 300,000 clones, roughly 63% seen once. Sequenced material: CD4+ T cells sorted from blood, taken at approximately week 52, from a patient treated with tofacitinib. This TCR was sampled from a human donor with alopecia areata. The V and J genes are TRBV30 and TRBJ2-2; D ambiguous. This CDR3 is CAWSGVYTGELFF. Here the CDR3 DNA reads TGTGCCTGGAGTGGGGTCTACACCGGGGAGCTGTTTTTT. Variable domain in full (rest from reference TRBV30 and TRBJ2-2): SQTIHQWPATLVQPVGSPLSLECTVEGTSNPNLYWYRQAAGRGLQLLFYSVGIGQISSEVPQNLSASRPQDRQFILSSKKLLLSDSGFYLCAWSGVYTGELFFGEGSRLTVL.